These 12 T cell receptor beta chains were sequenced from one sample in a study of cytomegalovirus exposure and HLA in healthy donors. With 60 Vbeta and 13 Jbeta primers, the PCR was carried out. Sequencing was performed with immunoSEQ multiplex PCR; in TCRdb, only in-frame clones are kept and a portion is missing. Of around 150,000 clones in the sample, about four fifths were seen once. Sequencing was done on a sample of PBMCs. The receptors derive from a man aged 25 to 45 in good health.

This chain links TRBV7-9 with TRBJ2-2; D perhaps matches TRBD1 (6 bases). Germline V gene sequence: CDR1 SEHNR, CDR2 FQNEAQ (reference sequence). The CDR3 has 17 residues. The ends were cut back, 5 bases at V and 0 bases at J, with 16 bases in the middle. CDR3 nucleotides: TGTGCCAGCAGCACCCGAACAGGGAATTCGAACACCGGGGAGCTGTTTTTT. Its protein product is CASSTRTGNSNTGELFF. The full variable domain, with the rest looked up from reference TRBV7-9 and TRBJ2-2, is DTGVSQNPRHKITKRGQNVTFRCDPISEHNRLYWYRQTLGQGPEFLTYFQNEAQLEKSRLLSDRFSAERPKGSFSTLEIQRTEQGDSAMYLCASSTRTGNSNTGELFFGEGSRLTVL.

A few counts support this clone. The CDR3 nucleotides read TGTGCCAGCTTCCGGGACAGGGGTGCAGGCTATGGCTACACCTTC. Its protein is CASFRDRGAGYGYTF. The chain is built from TRBV7-2 and TRBJ1-2; 10 bases fit TRBD1. V gave up 8 bases and J gave up 4 bases; unmatched junction bases: 10. Germline V gene sequence: CDR1 SGHTA, CDR2 FQGNSA. CDR3 length: 15 residues. The full variable domain, its missing parts supplied by reference TRBV7-2 and TRBJ1-2, is GAGVSQSPSNKVTEKGKDVELRCDPISGHTALYWYRQSLGQGLEFLIYFQGNSAPDKSGLPSDRFSAERTGGSVSTLTIQRTQQEDSAVYLCASFRDRGAGYGYTFGSGTRLTVV.

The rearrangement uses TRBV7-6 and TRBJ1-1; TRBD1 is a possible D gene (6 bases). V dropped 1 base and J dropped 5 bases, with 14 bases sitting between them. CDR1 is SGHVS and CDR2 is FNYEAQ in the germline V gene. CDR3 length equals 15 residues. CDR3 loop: CASSLVQGKRTEAFF. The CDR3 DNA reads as TGTGCCAGCAGCTTAGTACAGGGTAAAAGGACTGAAGCTTTCTTT.

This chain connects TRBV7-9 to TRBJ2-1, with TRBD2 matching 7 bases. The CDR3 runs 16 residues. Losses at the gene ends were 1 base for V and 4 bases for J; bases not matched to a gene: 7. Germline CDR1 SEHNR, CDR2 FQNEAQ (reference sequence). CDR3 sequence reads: CASSLGEGDWYNEQFF. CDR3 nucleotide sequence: TGTGCCAGCAGCTTAGGGGAGGGTGATTGGTACAATGAGCAGTTCTTC.

The CDR3 reads CASSQAHGTSSNEQFF. The DNA of the CDR3 is TGCGCCAGCAGCCAAGCCCACGGGACTAGCTCCAATGAGCAGTTCTTC. The V gene is TRBV4-3, the J gene TRBJ2-1; TRBD2 matches 9 bases. This CDR3 spans 16 amino acids. With V trimmed by 1 base and J by 6 bases, 7 bases remained unmatched. The germline CDR1 and CDR2 sequences are LGHNA and YSLEER.

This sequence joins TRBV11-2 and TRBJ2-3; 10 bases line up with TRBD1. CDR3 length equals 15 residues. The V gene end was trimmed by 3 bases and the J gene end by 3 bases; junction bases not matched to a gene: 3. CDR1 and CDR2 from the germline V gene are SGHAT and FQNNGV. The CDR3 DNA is TGTGCCAGCAGCTTTAGGGACAGGGGTACAGATACGCAGTATTTT. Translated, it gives CASSFRDRGTDTQYF.

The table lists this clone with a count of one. The CDR3 spells CASSPGGAEQFF. DNA of the CDR3: TGTGCCAGCAGCCCAGGAGGGGCTGAGCAGTTCTTC. The genes are TRBV11-3 and TRBJ2-1, with a tentative D call TRBD2 (6 bases). This CDR3 is 12 amino acids long. V was shortened by 5 bases and J by 9 bases, with 11 bases between the two germline ends. CDR1 SGHNT and CDR2 YENEEA come from the germline V gene.

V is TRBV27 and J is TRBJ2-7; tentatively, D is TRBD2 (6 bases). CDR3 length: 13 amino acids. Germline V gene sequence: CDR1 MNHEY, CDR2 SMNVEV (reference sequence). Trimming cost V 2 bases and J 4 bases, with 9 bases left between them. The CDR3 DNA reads TGTGCCAGCAGTTTAAGGGGAGGTTACGAGCAGTACTTC. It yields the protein CASSLRGGYEQYF.

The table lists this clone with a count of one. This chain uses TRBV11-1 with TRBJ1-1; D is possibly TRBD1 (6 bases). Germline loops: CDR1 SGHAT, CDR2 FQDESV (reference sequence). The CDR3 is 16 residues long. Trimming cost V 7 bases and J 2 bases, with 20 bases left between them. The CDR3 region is CASKAAGALRNTEAFF. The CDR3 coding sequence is TGTGCCAGCAAGGCGGCGGGGGCCCTACGTAACACTGAAGCTTTCTTT.

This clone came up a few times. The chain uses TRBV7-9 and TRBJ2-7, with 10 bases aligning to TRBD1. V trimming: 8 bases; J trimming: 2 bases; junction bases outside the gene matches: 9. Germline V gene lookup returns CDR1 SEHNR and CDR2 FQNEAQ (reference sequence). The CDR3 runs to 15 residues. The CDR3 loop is CASLPGTGVPYEQYF. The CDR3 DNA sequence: TGTGCCAGCTTACCGGGGACAGGGGTCCCCTACGAGCAGTACTTC.

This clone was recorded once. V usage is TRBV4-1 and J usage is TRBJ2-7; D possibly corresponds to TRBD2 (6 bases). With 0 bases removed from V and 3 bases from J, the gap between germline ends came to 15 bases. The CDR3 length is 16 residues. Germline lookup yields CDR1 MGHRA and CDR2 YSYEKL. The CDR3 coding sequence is TGCGCCAGCAGCCAAGAAGATAGCGGAGGGTTCTACGAGCAGTACTTC. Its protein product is CASSQEDSGGFYEQYF.

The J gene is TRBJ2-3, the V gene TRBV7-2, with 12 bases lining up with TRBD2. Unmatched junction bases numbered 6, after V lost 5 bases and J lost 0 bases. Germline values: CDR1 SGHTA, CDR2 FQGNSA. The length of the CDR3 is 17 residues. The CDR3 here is CASSASGTSGSTDTQYF. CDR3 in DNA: TGTGCCAGCAGCGCATCCGGGACTAGCGGGAGCACAGATACGCAGTATTTT. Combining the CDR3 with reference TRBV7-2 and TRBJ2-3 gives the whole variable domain GAGVSQSPSNKVTEKGKDVELRCDPISGHTALYWYRQSLGQGLEFLIYFQGNSAPDKSGLPSDRFSAERTGGSVSTLTIQRTQQEDSAVYLCASSASGTSGSTDTQYFGPGTRLTVL.